This T cell receptor beta chain was found in a study of shared clonotypes between healthy human individuals. Study at large: CD4 naive cells filled three plates per donor, CD4 memory three, CD8 naive two and CD8 memory one. Study findings and constraints: Represented diversity (both genetic and exposure-history) was limited by the small number of donors. All-four-donor shared clonotypes had higher generation probabilities than non-shared clonotypes did.

On this clone itself: What it binds is unknown.

CDR3 length: 14 residues. Trimming stripped 1 base from V and 2 bases from J, with 8 bases between. The germline gives CDR1 MNHNS, CDR2 SASEGT. Every subset had its genomic DNA shared out evenly among several immunoSEQ plates. The data were produced by immunoSEQ multiplex PCR, yet TCRdb's version contains in-frame clones alone and is incomplete. The data contain about 2.2 million clones, approximately 94% of them singletons. CD45RO-negative cells were positively selected for CCR7, leaving out terminally differentiated effector memory CD45RA+ cells. The sequenced sample consisted of naive CD8+ T cells from PBMCs. V usage is TRBV6-1 and J usage is TRBJ1-2; D unclear. The receptor's source is a man aged 18 to 29 in good health. Some clones in this sample may be carry-over from other donors' samples. The CDR3 region is CASSEDTLNYGYTF. The CDR3 nucleotides read TGTGCCAGCAGTGAAGACACATTGAACTATGGCTACACCTTC.